Reported below is one T cell receptor (beta chain). The record originates from a study of immune characterization of retroperitoneal liposarcoma. This CDR3 region has 16 residues. The germline V and J ends were trimmed by 2 bases and 1 base, with 12 bases remaining between them. The germline V gene encodes CDR1 MNHNY and CDR2 SVGAGI (reference sequence). TCRdb reprocessed the PCR reads with MiXCR, giving one entry per CDR3 protein. The sample has over 3,500 distinct CDR3 sequences, roughly a third seen once. The sample comprised tumor tissue. The chain links TRBV6-6 to TRBJ2-1; weak D call: TRBD1 (5 bases). The clonotype comes from a male donor with retroperitoneal liposarcoma. Here the CDR3 DNA reads TGTGCCAGCAGTTACCTAGATGACAGTTCCTACAATGAGCAGTTCTTC. This sequence encodes CASSYLDDSSYNEQFF.